This TCR beta chain was sequenced for a study of CD8 T cells in ankylosing spondylitis. Study-level findings and limits: What appeared characteristic of ankylosing spondylitis blood was a TCR beta motif of under 10 highly homologous variants. The authors reported significant enrichment of disease-linked clones in matched ankylosing spondylitis synovial fluid.

The authors made TCR beta libraries by quantitative 5'-RACE with molecular barcodes. TCRdb re-called the 5' RACE reads through MiXCR, storing one row per CDR3 protein. The sample carries 200,000 to 250,000 distinct CDR3 sequences, about 26% recorded once. About this clonotype: Its antigen is not known.

CDR3 length: 19 residues. V was pared by 4 bases and J by 8 bases, with 22 bases of the junction left unmatched. Germline V gives CDR1 SQVTM, CDR2 ANQGSEA. This chain links TRBV29-1 with TRBJ2-1; TRBD2 agrees at 11 bases. What was sequenced was blood, either unsorted or a sorted T cell fraction (not recorded which). The clonotype originates from a male donor with ankylosing spondylitis or in good health (not recorded which). The CDR3 here is CSVGGSSGRMVWGTDEQFF. For the CDR3, the DNA is TGCAGCGTTGGGGGGTCTAGCGGGAGGATGGTGTGGGGGACCGATGAGCAGTTCTTC.